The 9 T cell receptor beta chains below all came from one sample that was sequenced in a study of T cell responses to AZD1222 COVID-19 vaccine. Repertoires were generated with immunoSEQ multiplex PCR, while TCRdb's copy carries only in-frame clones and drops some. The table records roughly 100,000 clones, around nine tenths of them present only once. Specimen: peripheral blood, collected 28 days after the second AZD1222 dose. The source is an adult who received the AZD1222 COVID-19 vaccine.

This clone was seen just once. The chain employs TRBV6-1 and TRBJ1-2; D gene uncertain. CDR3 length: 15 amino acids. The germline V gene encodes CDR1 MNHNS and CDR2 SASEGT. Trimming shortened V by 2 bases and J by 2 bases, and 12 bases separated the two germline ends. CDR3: CASSELGSPNYGYTF. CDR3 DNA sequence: TGTGCCAGCAGTGAACTAGGCAGCCCGAACTATGGCTACACCTTC.

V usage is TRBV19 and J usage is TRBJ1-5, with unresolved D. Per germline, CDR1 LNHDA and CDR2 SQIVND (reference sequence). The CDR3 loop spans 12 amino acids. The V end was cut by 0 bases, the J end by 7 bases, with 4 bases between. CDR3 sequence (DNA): TGTGCCAGTAGTATAGAGCGACAGCCCCAGCATTTT. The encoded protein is CASSIERQPQHF.

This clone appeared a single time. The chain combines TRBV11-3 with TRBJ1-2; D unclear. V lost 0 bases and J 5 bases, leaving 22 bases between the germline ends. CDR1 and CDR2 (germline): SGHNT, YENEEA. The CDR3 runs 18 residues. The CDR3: CASSLESEWQASGYGYTF. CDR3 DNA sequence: TGTGCCAGCAGCTTAGAGAGCGAGTGGCAGGCCTCGGGGTATGGCTACACCTTC.

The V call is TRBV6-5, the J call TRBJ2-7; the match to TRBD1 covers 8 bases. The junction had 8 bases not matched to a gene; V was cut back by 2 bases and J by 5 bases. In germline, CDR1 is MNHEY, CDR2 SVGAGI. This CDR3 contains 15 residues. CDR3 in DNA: TGTGCCAGCAGTTACATATTGACAGGGGAACACGAGCAGTACTTC. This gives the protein CASSYILTGEHEQYF.

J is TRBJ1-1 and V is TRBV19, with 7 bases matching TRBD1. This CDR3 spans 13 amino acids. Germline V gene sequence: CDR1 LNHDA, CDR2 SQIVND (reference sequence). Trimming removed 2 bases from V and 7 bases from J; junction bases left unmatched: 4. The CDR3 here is CASSIRGTVEAFF. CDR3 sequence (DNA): TGTGCCAGTAGTATACGAGGGACAGTTGAAGCTTTCTTT.

The DNA of the CDR3 is TGTGCCAGCAGTTCCAGGGTTTACTATGGCTACACCTTC. It translates to CASSSRVYYGYTF. This chain uses TRBV12-3 or TRBV12-4 with TRBJ1-2, with D possibly matching TRBD1 (5 bases). The CDR3 totals 13 residues. Trimming shortened V by 4 bases and J by 3 bases, and 9 bases separated the two germline ends.

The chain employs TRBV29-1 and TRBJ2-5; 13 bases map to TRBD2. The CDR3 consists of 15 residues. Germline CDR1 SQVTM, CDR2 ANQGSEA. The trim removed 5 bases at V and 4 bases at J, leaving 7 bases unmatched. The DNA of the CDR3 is TGCAGCGTTAAAGGACTAGCGGGAGTATCAGAGACCCAGTACTTC. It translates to CSVKGLAGVSETQYF.

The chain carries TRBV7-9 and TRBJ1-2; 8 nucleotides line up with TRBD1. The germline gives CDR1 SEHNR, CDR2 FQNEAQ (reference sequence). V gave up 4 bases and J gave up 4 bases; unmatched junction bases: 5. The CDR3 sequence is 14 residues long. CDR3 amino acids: CASSSGQGTYGYTF. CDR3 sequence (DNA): TGTGCCAGCAGCTCTGGACAGGGTACCTATGGCTACACCTTC.

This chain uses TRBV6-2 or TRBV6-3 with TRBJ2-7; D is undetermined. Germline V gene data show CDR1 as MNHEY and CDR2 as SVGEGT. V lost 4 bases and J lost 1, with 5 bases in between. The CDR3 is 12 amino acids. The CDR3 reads CASSSESYEQYF. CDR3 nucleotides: TGTGCCAGCAGTTCCGAATCCTACGAGCAGTACTTC.